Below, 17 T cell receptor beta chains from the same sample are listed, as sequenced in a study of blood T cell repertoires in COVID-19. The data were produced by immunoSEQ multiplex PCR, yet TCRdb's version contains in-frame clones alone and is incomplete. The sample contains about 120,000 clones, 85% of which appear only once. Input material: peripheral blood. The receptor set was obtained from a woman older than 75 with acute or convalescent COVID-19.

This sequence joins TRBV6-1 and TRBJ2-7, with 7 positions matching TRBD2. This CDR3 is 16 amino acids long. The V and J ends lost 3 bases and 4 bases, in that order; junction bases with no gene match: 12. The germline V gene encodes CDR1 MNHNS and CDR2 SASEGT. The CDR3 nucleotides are TGTGCCAGCAGTGATGGGGGGAGGGACGGGTCATACGAGCAGTACGTC. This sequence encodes CASSDGGRDGSYEQYV.

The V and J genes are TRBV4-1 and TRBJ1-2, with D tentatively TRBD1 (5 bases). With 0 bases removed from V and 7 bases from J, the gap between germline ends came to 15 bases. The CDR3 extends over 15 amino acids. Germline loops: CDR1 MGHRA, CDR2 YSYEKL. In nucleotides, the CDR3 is TGCGCCAGCAGCCAAGATGAGAATGTAGGGGCTGGCTACACCTTC. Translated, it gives CASSQDENVGAGYTF.

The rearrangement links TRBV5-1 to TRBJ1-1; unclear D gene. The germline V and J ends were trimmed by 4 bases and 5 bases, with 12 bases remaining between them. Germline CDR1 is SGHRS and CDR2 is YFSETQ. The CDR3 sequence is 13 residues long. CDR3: CASSGGSGTEAFF. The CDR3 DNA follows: TGCGCCAGCAGCGGAGGTTCGGGGACTGAAGCTTTCTTT.

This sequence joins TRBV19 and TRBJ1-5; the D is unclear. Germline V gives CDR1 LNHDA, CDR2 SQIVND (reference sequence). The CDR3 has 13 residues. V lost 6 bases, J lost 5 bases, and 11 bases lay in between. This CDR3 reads CASSRQLDQPQHF. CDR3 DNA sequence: TGTGCCAGTAGCCGCCAGTTGGATCAGCCCCAGCATTTT.

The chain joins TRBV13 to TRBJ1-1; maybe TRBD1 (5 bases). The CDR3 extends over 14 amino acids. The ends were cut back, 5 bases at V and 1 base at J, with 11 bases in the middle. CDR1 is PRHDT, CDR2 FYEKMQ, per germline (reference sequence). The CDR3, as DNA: TGTGCCAGCAGCCTCGGGGGTGGGAACACTGAAGCTTTCTTT. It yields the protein CASSLGGGNTEAFF.

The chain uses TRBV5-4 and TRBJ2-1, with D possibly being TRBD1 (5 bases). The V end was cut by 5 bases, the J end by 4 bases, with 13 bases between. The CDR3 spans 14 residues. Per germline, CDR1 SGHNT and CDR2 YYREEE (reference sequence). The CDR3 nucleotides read TGTGCCAGCAGTCCAGGGTCGACGTACAATGAGCAGTTCTTC. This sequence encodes CASSPGSTYNEQFF.

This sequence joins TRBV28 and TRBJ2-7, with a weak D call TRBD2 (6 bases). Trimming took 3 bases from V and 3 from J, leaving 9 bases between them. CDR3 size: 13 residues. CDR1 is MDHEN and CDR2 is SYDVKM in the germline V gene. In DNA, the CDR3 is TGTGCCAGCAGTTTCACAGCGGGCTACGAGCAGTACGTC. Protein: CASSFTAGYEQYV.

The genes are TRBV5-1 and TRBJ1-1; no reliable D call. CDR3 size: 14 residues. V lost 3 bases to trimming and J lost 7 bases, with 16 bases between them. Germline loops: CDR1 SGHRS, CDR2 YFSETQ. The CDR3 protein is CASSSGGRAIEAFF. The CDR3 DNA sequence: TGCGCCAGCAGCTCTGGAGGGCGGGCCATTGAAGCTTTCTTT.

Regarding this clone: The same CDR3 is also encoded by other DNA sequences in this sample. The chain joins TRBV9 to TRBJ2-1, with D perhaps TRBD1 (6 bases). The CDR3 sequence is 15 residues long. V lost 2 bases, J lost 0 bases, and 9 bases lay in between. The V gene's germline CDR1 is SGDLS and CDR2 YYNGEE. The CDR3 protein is CASSVRGTSYNEQFF. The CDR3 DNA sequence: TGTGCCAGCAGCGTCAGGGGAACCTCCTACAATGAGCAGTTCTTC.

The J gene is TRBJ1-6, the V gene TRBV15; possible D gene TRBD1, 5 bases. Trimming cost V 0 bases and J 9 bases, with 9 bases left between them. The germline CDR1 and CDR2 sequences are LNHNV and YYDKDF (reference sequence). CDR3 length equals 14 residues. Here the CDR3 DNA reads TGTGCCACCAGCAGAGACGCGGGGCGTTCACCCCTCCACTTT. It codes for CATSRDAGRSPLHF.

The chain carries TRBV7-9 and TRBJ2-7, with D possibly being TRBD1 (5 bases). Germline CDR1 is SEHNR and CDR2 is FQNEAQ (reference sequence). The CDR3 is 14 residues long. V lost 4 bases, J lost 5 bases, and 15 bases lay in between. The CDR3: CASSSPGYPHEQYF. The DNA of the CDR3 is TGTGCCAGCAGCTCCCCAGGGTATCCCCACGAGCAGTACTTC.

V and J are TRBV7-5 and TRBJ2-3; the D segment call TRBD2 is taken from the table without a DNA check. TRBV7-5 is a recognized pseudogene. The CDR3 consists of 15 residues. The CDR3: CATPEAARCADTQYF. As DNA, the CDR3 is TGTGCCACGCCGGAGGCGGCCAGGTGCGCAGATACGCAGTATTTT.

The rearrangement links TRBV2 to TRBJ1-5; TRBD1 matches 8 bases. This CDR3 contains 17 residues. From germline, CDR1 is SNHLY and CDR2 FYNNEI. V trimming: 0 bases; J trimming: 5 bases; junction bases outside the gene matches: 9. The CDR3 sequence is CASSEALGQVSYQPQHF. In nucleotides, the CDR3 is TGTGCCAGCAGTGAAGCGCTGGGACAGGTTTCCTATCAGCCCCAGCATTTT.

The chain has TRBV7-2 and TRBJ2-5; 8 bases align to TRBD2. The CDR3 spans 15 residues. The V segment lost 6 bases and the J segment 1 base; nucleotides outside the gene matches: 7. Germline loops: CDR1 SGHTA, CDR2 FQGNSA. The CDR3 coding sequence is TGTGCCAGCAGTACCCGGGCGGGGGGCCAAGAGACCCAGTACTTC. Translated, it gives CASSTRAGGQETQYF.

Here the CDR3 reads CASSPGQGADEQYV. The CDR3 bases are TGTGCCAGCAGCCCGGGACAGGGGGCCGACGAGCAGTACGTC. The chain uses TRBV7-9 and TRBJ2-7; 12 bases are a match to TRBD1. Germline assignment: CDR1 SEHNR and CDR2 FQNEAQ (reference sequence). V lost 5 bases, J lost 5 bases, and 4 bases stayed unmatched. The length of the CDR3 is 14 residues.

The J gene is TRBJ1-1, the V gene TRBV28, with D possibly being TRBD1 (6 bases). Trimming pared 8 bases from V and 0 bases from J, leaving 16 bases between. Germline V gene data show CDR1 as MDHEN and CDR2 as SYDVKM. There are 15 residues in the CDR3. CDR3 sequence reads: CASGNGGQMNTEAFF. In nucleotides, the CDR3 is TGTGCCAGCGGTAATGGTGGACAGATGAACACTGAAGCTTTCTTT.

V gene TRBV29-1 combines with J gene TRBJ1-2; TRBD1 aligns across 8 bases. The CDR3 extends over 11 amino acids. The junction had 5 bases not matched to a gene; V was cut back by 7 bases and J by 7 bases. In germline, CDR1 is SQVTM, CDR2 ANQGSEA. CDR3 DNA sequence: TGCAGCGCCCGACAGGGGCTTGGCTACACCTTC. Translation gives CSARQGLGYTF.